This T cell receptor beta chain is drawn from a study of blood T cell repertoires in COVID-19. Across the study: The United States, Italy and Spain were the sources of the acute and convalescent COVID-19 samples. From T cells, B-cell-depleted T cells, or PBMCs came the material, which was cDNA or gDNA.

The authors' processing: Reference gene primer amplification gave estimated nucleated cell counts. Produced via immunoSEQ multiplex PCR; TCRdb's table is partial and in-frame only. The V and J calls and clone size come from that table; D and trimming were worked out from the DNA. The data show about 97,000 clones, 85% to 90% seen once. After removal of 1 base from V and 5 bases from J, the junction contained 7 bases not matched to a gene. Germline V lookup: CDR1 SGHKS, CDR2 YYEKEE (reference sequence). The CDR3 loop spans 16 amino acids. This chain joins TRBV5-5 and TRBJ2-1; 9 nucleotides align to TRBD1. Sequencing used peripheral blood. The TCR originated in a human donor in a cohort sampled during active COVID-19. The CDR3 sequence: CASSLLGTGHDNEQFF. The CDR3 coding sequence is TGTGCCAGCAGCTTGTTGGGGACAGGGCATGACAATGAGCAGTTCTTC. Based on the CDR3 plus reference TRBV5-5 and TRBJ2-1, the full variable domain is DAGVTQSPTHLIKTRGQQVTLRCSPISGHKSVSWYQQVLGQGPQFIFQYYEKEERGRGNFPDRFSARQFPNYSSELNVNALLLGDSALYLCASSLLGTGHDNEQFFGPGTRLTVL.